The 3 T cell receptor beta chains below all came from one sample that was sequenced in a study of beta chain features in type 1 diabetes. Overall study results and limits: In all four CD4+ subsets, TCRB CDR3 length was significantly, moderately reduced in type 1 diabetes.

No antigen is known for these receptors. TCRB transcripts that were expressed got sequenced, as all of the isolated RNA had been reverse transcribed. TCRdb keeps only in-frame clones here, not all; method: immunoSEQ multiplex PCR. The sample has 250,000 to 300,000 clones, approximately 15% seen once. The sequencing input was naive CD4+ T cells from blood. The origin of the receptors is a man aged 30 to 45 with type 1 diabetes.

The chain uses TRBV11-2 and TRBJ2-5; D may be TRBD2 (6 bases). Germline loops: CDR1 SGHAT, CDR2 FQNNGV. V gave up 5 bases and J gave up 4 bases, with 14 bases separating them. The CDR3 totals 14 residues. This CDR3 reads CASSPRTTSETQYF. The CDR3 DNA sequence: TGTGCCAGCAGCCCGAGGACTACCTCAGAGACCCAGTACTTC.

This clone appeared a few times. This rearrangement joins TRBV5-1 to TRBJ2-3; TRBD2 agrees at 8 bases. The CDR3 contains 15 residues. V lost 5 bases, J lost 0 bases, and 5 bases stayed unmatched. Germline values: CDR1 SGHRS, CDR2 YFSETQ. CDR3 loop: CASSPTSESTDTQYF. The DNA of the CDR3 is TGCGCCAGCAGTCCGACTAGCGAGAGCACAGATACGCAGTATTTT.

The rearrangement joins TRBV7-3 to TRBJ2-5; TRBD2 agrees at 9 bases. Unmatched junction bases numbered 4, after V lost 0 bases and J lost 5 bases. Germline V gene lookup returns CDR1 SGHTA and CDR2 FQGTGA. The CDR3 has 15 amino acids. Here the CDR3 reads CASSLTAGGKETQYF. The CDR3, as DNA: TGTGCCAGCAGCTTAACGGCGGGGGGGAAGGAGACCCAGTACTTC.